The clone carrying this T cell receptor (beta chain) showed up just a few times. After constant-region reverse-primer amplification, full-length variable regions underwent semi-nested PCR with Nested Universal Primer A. TCRdb recomputed calls from the 5' RACE reads with MiXCR, one row per CDR3 protein. The sample contains 25,000 to 35,000 distinct CDR3 sequences, around a quarter of which appear only once. CD4+CD45RO+CD25- cells were isolated as memory CD4+ T cells. CDR3 length: 14 amino acids. Trimming stripped 0 bases from V and 5 bases from J, with 8 bases between. Germline values: CDR1 MGHRA, CDR2 YSYEKL.

The receptor comes from a female donor with breast cancer. The chain links TRBV4-1 to TRBJ1-5; no clear D gene. Source material: memory CD4+ T cells sorted from blood. Documented subset: memory CD4+ T cells, CD4+CD45RO+CD25-. DNA of the CDR3: TGCGCCAGCAGCCAAGAGACGGGGTATCAGCCCCAGCATTTT. This translates into CASSQETGYQPQHF.